The next 17 T cell receptor beta chains were all read from a single sample in a study of cytomegalovirus exposure and HLA in healthy donors. Amplification used 60 Vbeta primers and 13 Jbeta primers. The table came from immunoSEQ multiplex PCR; TCRdb's copy has only in-frame clones and leaves some out. The sample has about 43,000 clones; about 72% are singletons. The sequenced sample consisted of PBMCs. The receptors here all came from a man aged 25-45 years in good health and CMV-seronegative.

The rearrangement uses TRBV28 and TRBJ1-2, with 7 bases matching TRBD1. The CDR3 runs to 15 residues. V dropped 8 bases and J dropped 4; count of bases not matched to a gene: 13. CDR1 and CDR2 from the germline V gene are MDHEN and SYDVKM. The CDR3 loop is CASLAPRQGSYGYTF. CDR3 sequence (DNA): TGTGCCAGCCTCGCACCTAGACAGGGAAGCTATGGCTACACCTTC.

The chain is built from TRBV5-4 and TRBJ2-3; 10 positions match TRBD1. Germline CDR1 is SGHNT and CDR2 is YYREEE (reference sequence). The V gene end was trimmed by 5 bases and the J gene end by 4 bases; junction bases not matched to a gene: 4. The length of the CDR3 is 14 residues. The CDR3 spells CASSRGQGADTQYF. In DNA, the CDR3 is TGTGCCAGCAGTCGAGGACAGGGGGCAGATACGCAGTATTTT.

The chain combines TRBV6-4 with TRBJ2-2, with unresolved D. CDR1 is MRHNA, CDR2 SNTAGT, per germline. CDR3 length: 14 amino acids. V was clipped by 6 bases and J by 3 bases, with 11 bases between them. CDR3 bases: TGTGCCAGCAGAACATCCTCCGACACCGGGGAGCTGTTTTTT. Protein product: CASRTSSDTGELFF.

This chain joins TRBV7-9 and TRBJ2-4; the match to TRBD2 covers 14 bases. J gave up 7 bases and V 1 base, and 3 bases lay outside the gene matches. CDR1 SEHNR and CDR2 FQNEAQ come from the germline V gene (reference sequence). This CDR3 comprises 16 residues. CDR3: CASSLGTSGRMNIQYF. The CDR3 nucleotides read TGTGCCAGCAGCTTAGGGACTAGCGGGAGGATGAACATTCAGTACTTC.

V is TRBV7-8 and J is TRBJ2-7; TRBD2 aligns across 9 bases. Losses at the gene ends were 5 bases for V and 5 bases for J; bases not matched to a gene: 13. The germline V gene encodes CDR1 SGHVS and CDR2 FQNEAQ. The CDR3 length is 16 residues. The CDR3 nucleotides read TGTGCCAGCAGCCCTAGGTTAGCGGGAGTATGGGACGAGCAGTACTTC. It encodes CASSPRLAGVWDEQYF.

The CDR3 sequence is CASSSWGEQETQYF. The CDR3 coding sequence is TGTGCCAGCAGTTCGTGGGGGGAACAAGAGACCCAGTACTTC. This rearrangement joins TRBV7-8 to TRBJ2-5, with TRBD2 as a possible D gene (6 bases). V gave up 6 bases and J gave up 2 bases, with 13 bases separating them. Germline assignment: CDR1 SGHVS and CDR2 FQNEAQ. CDR3 size: 14 residues.

This chain uses TRBV11-2 with TRBJ2-1, with 7 bases lining up with TRBD2. With V trimmed by 5 bases and J by 6 bases, 10 bases remained unmatched. Germline lookup yields CDR1 SGHAT and CDR2 FQNNGV. This CDR3 is built from 15 residues. The CDR3 protein is CASSPLAGVVNEQFF. DNA for the CDR3: TGTGCCAGCAGCCCATTGGCGGGAGTGGTCAATGAGCAGTTCTTC.

The rearrangement joins TRBV7-2 to TRBJ2-1; D perhaps matches TRBD2 (6 bases). From germline, CDR1 is SGHTA and CDR2 FQGNSA. CDR3 length equals 15 residues. With 5 bases removed from V and 0 bases from J, the gap between germline ends came to 11 bases. CDR3 sequence reads: CASSPGRDSYNEQFF. CDR3 DNA: TGTGCCAGCAGCCCCGGGCGGGACTCCTACAATGAGCAGTTCTTC.

This clone appeared once. V is TRBV5-4 and J is TRBJ2-3; 7 bases are a match to TRBD2. The CDR3 covers 15 residues. Germline V gene lookup returns CDR1 SGHNT and CDR2 YYREEE (reference sequence). Trimming at V came to 2 bases and at J to 5 bases, leaving 8 bases not matched to a gene. The CDR3: CASSFLGGSGDTQYF. The DNA of the CDR3 is TGTGCCAGCAGCTTCCTTGGCGGGAGCGGAGATACGCAGTATTTT. Full variable domain (missing parts from reference TRBV5-4 and TRBJ2-3): ETGVTQSPTHLIKTRGQQVTLRCSSQSGHNTVSWYQQALGQGPQFIFQYYREEENGRGNFPPRFSGLQFPNYSSELNVNALELDDSALYLCASSFLGGSGDTQYFGPGTRLTVL.

This sequence joins TRBV27 and TRBJ2-7; TRBD1 agrees at 11 bases. Looked up from germline, CDR1 is MNHEY and CDR2 is SMNVEV (reference sequence). CDR3 length equals 15 residues. J lost 6 bases, V lost 4 bases, and 8 bases had no gene match. The CDR3 coding sequence is TGTGCCAGCAGTTCCCTAGGGACAGGGGGGATCGAGCAGTACTTC. This codes for CASSSLGTGGIEQYF.

This clone has a single count. V usage is TRBV7-2 and J usage is TRBJ2-3; possibly TRBD1 for D (5 bases). Per germline, CDR1 SGHTA and CDR2 FQGNSA. The CDR3 length is 14 residues. Trimming cost V 4 bases and J 2 bases, with 10 bases left between them. Here the CDR3 DNA reads TGTGCCAGCAGCTCCAGGGCTCCCACAGATACGCAGTATTTT. Amino acids: CASSSRAPTDTQYF.

The chain is built from TRBV2 and TRBJ1-6, with D possibly matching TRBD1 (6 bases). V lost 5 bases to trimming and J lost 7 bases, with 12 bases between them. Germline V CDR1 and CDR2: SNHLY, FYNNEI. The CDR3 runs 14 residues. This CDR3 reads CASSQQGINSPLHF. CDR3 DNA: TGTGCCAGCAGTCAACAGGGAATCAATTCACCCCTCCACTTT. The entire variable domain, with the rest obtained from reference TRBV2 and TRBJ1-6, is as follows: EPEVTQTPSHQVTQMGQEVILRCVPISNHLYFYWYRQILGQKVEFLVSFYNNEISEKSEIFDDQFSVERPDGSNFTLKIRSTKLEDSAMYFCASSQQGINSPLHFGNGTRLTVT.

The chain has TRBV23-1 and TRBJ2-2, with a possible D match to TRBD2 (5 bases). TRBV23-1 is an ORF, and what it does is uncertain. V was cut by 7 bases and J by 6 bases, with 12 bases left in between. The CDR3 totals 13 residues. The CDR3: CASKEEVAGELFF. The CDR3, as DNA: TGCGCCAGCAAAGAGGAGGTCGCCGGGGAGCTGTTTTTT.

This clone was observed once. The chain is built from TRBV30 and TRBJ1-1, with D unclear. CDR1 is GTSNPN and CDR2 is SVGIG in the germline V gene (reference sequence). The CDR3 is 13 amino acids. V lost 4 bases, J lost 4 bases, and 13 bases lay in between. CDR3 region: CAWIPSWITEAFF. CDR3 DNA sequence: TGTGCCTGGATTCCTAGCTGGATCACTGAAGCTTTCTTT.

The chain uses TRBV7-8 and TRBJ2-1; D is undetermined. V lost 1 base and J lost 0, with 4 bases in between. The CDR3 is 14 amino acids. Germline V lookup: CDR1 SGHVS, CDR2 FQNEAQ. Written as DNA, the CDR3 is TGTGCCAGCAGCTTAGTGGCCTCCTACAATGAGCAGTTCTTC. This translates into CASSLVASYNEQFF.

This chain uses TRBV2 with TRBJ1-4, with D unclear. The ends were cut back, 4 bases at V and 6 bases at J, with 12 bases in the middle. This CDR3 has 14 amino acids. The germline CDR1 and CDR2 sequences are SNHLY and FYNNEI. This CDR3 is CASSVRHTDEKLFF. The CDR3 DNA sequence: TGTGCCAGCAGTGTTCGACATACGGATGAAAAACTGTTTTTT. Drawing the rest from reference TRBV2 and TRBJ1-4, the complete variable domain is EPEVTQTPSHQVTQMGQEVILRCVPISNHLYFYWYRQILGQKVEFLVSFYNNEISEKSEIFDDQFSVERPDGSNFTLKIRSTKLEDSAMYFCASSVRHTDEKLFFGSGTQLSVL.

The chain has TRBV5-4 and TRBJ2-7, with 7 positions matching TRBD2. Per the germline V gene, CDR1 is SGHNT and CDR2 is YYREEE (reference sequence). CDR3 length: 13 residues. The J segment lost 5 bases and the V segment lost 4 bases, leaving 6 bases of the junction unmatched. The CDR3 here is CASSVILANEQYF. The CDR3 DNA is TGTGCCAGCAGCGTAATACTAGCGAACGAGCAGTACTTC. Based on the CDR3 plus reference TRBV5-4 and TRBJ2-7, the full variable domain is ETGVTQSPTHLIKTRGQQVTLRCSSQSGHNTVSWYQQALGQGPQFIFQYYREEENGRGNFPPRFSGLQFPNYSSELNVNALELDDSALYLCASSVILANEQYFGPGTRLTVT.